Listed below are T cell receptor beta chains from one sample, sequenced in a study of cytomegalovirus exposure and HLA in healthy donors. Method: immunoSEQ multiplex PCR; TCRdb's copy keeps in-frame clones and lacks some. The sample lists roughly 180,000 clones; 75% to 80% were seen once. Sequencing used PBMCs. The receptor source for this set is a woman aged 25-40 years in good health and CMV-seropositive. Both conserved end residues are part of each CDR3.

v_call: TRBV7-6
j_call: TRBJ2-1
cdr3_aa: CASSSSDSSYNEQFF

v_call: TRBV5-4
j_call: TRBJ1-4
cdr3_aa: CASGGGKANEKLFF

v_call: TRBV10-3
j_call: TRBJ1-4
cdr3_aa: CAIGGESNEKLFF

v_call: TRBV2
j_call: TRBJ2-7
cdr3_aa: CASSVPGQGARTYEQYF

v_call: TRBV5-1
j_call: TRBJ1-4
cdr3_aa: CASSATGTGEKLFF

v_call: TRBV7-6
j_call: TRBJ2-7
cdr3_aa: CASSLVRGRGEQYF

v_call: TRBV29-1
j_call: TRBJ2-2
cdr3_aa: CSVAGGPTNTGELFF

v_call: TRBV15
j_call: TRBJ2-7
cdr3_aa: CATSRVPGDYEQYF

v_call: TRBV7-9
j_call: TRBJ1-4
cdr3_aa: CASSTPDRDGDEKLFF

v_call: TRBV15
j_call: TRBJ1-1
cdr3_aa: CATSLGARTEAFF

v_call: TRBV6-4
j_call: TRBJ1-6
cdr3_aa: CAITLGTANSPLHF

v_call: TRBV15
j_call: TRBJ2-7
cdr3_aa: CATSAGRYREQYF

v_call: TRBV7-2
j_call: TRBJ2-6
cdr3_aa: CASSFTGSGANVLTF

v_call: TRBV5-1
j_call: TRBJ1-1
cdr3_aa: CASSLAKEAFF

v_call: TRBV28
j_call: TRBJ2-5
cdr3_aa: CASGRDQYF

v_call: TRBV6-5
j_call: TRBJ2-7
cdr3_aa: CASEGQFSYEQYF

v_call: TRBV18
j_call: TRBJ1-5
cdr3_aa: CASSRMSAGASNQPQHF

v_call: TRBV6-5
j_call: TRBJ1-1
cdr3_aa: CASSTQGGRTEAFF

v_call: TRBV6-5
j_call: TRBJ2-5
cdr3_aa: CASSYSDLKETQYF

v_call: TRBV9
j_call: TRBJ2-2
cdr3_aa: CASSASRDGELFF

v_call: TRBV19
j_call: TRBJ1-1
cdr3_aa: CASSVGTGSAEAFF

v_call: TRBV7-9
j_call: TRBJ1-4
cdr3_aa: CASSAGGLIREKLFF

v_call: TRBV5-1
j_call: TRBJ1-3
cdr3_aa: CASSLSRQAPIENSGNTIYF

v_call: TRBV4-3
j_call: TRBJ2-2
cdr3_aa: CASSQDWETGELFF

v_call: TRBV10-2
j_call: TRBJ1-1
cdr3_aa: CASGDFRTGNTEAFF

v_call: TRBV7-9
j_call: TRBJ2-7
cdr3_aa: CASSPSPGHPPGEQYF

v_call: TRBV9
j_call: TRBJ2-4
cdr3_aa: CASSVGGRIPKNIQYF

v_call: TRBV2
j_call: TRBJ1-4
cdr3_aa: CASKRQSGFNEKLFF

v_call: TRBV2
j_call: TRBJ2-7
cdr3_aa: CASRDRQVPYEQYF

v_call: TRBV15
j_call: TRBJ1-4
cdr3_aa: CATSRDGGRDQKLFF

v_call: TRBV9
j_call: TRBJ2-3
cdr3_aa: CASSGQRDRALLQYF

v_call: TRBV7-2
j_call: TRBJ1-2
cdr3_aa: CASSLSVFAGGGYTF

v_call: TRBV29-1
j_call: TRBJ2-2
cdr3_aa: CSVRQIGELFF

v_call: TRBV18
j_call: TRBJ1-5
cdr3_aa: CASSGGQGIQPQHF

v_call: TRBV7-9
j_call: TRBJ1-1
cdr3_aa: CASSFRQGDSTFF

v_call: TRBV2
j_call: TRBJ1-2
cdr3_aa: CASSTARVRDYYGYTF

v_call: TRBV2
j_call: TRBJ2-1
cdr3_aa: CASRGPGQGRRAGEYNEQFF

v_call: TRBV27
j_call: TRBJ2-5
cdr3_aa: CASSFKGRPQETQYF

v_call: TRBV10-3
j_call: TRBJ1-3
cdr3_aa: CAIQASSGNTIYF

v_call: TRBV4-3
j_call: TRBJ2-3
cdr3_aa: CASSQGVSADTQYF

v_call: TRBV6-1
j_call: TRBJ2-1
cdr3_aa: CASSGLAETHSYNEQFF

v_call: TRBV10-2
j_call: TRBJ2-1
cdr3_aa: CASSASGTLGYNEQFF

v_call: TRBV5-1
j_call: TRBJ1-1
cdr3_aa: CASSTGGEPTEAFF

v_call: TRBV6-5
j_call: TRBJ2-2
cdr3_aa: CASSYSRAGELFF

v_call: TRBV10-1
j_call: TRBJ1-2
cdr3_aa: CASSGDTGVDGYTF

v_call: TRBV27
j_call: TRBJ1-5
cdr3_aa: CASSYRGPYSNQPQHF

v_call: TRBV11-3
j_call: TRBJ2-2
cdr3_aa: CASSLKRGPVGELFF

v_call: TRBV6-6
j_call: TRBJ2-7
cdr3_aa: CASSTSAGYEQYF

v_call: TRBV6-5
j_call: TRBJ1-1
cdr3_aa: CASSPTGTRPAFF